The 6 T cell receptor beta chains in this list originate from one sample, sequenced in a study of blood T cells in healthy people across ages (dated by TCRdb to about 2015). Library preparation was by 5' RACE. The listed sequencing device is Illumina HiSeq 2500. A second roughly 7 to 11 cycle PCR used a sample-barcoded 5' primer and a J-beta primer mix. TCRdb reprocessing: public reads trimmed at Q25 with fastp, clones called with MiXCR, in-frame beta chains kept. All rows with the same CDR3 protein become a single entry with the most common DNA and genes. This sample holds more than 1,400,000 distinct CDR3 sequences; roughly 45% were observed only once. In total, the top ten clones hold 7.9% of the sample. Sequenced material: blood. These receptors were collected from a woman younger than 35 in good health.

V gene TRBV7-2 combines with J gene TRBJ1-2; D perhaps matches TRBD1 (6 bases). The germline V gene encodes CDR1 SGHTA and CDR2 FQGNSA. The CDR3 extends over 16 amino acids. Trimming left V 8 bases short and J 4 bases short, with 23 bases between. The CDR3 DNA reads as TGTGCCAGCGGCAAGAGCGGTAGCACAGGGCGCTATGGCTACACCTTC. The encoded protein is CASGKSGSTGRYGYTF.

The V and J genes are TRBV9 and TRBJ2-4; 11 bases line up with TRBD2. Per germline, CDR1 SGDLS and CDR2 YYNGEE. The CDR3 is 16 residues long. Trimming removed 6 bases from V and 6 bases from J; junction bases left unmatched: 11. CDR3: CASNAPLAGEGNIQYF. CDR3 in DNA: TGTGCCAGCAACGCTCCACTAGCGGGGGAGGGAAACATTCAGTACTTC.

This clonotype came up a few times. V and J are TRBV5-1 and TRBJ1-1; no reliable D call. CDR1 and CDR2 (germline): SGHRS, YFSETQ. This CDR3 comprises 15 residues. The ends were cut back, 4 bases at V and 4 bases at J, with 17 bases in the middle. This CDR3 is CASSRKPLSPTEAFF. DNA of the CDR3: TGCGCCAGCAGCCGGAAACCCCTTTCCCCCACTGAAGCTTTCTTT.

The rearrangement links TRBV5-6 to TRBJ2-1, with 8 bases identical to TRBD1. After removal of 0 bases from V and 0 bases from J, the junction contained 11 bases not matched to a gene. The CDR3 extends over 19 amino acids. Germline lookup yields CDR1 SGHDT and CDR2 YYEEEE. For the CDR3, the DNA is TGTGCCAGCAGCTTGGCCTCGGGGACAGGTTATAACTCCTACAATGAGCAGTTCTTC. Its protein product is CASSLASGTGYNSYNEQFF.

The chain is built from TRBV28 and TRBJ2-7, with TRBD1 matching 7 bases. V gave up 6 bases and J gave up 5 bases; unmatched junction bases: 19. CDR3 length: 17 amino acids. Germline CDR1 and CDR2: MDHEN and SYDVKM. In DNA form, the CDR3 reads TGTGCCAGCAGCCCCGAGTGGTTGTCAGGGGGTAATGACGAGCAGTACTTC. This translates into CASSPEWLSGGNDEQYF.

This clonotype was counted a few times. This chain joins TRBV5-1 and TRBJ2-1; 9 bases are shared with TRBD1. Germline trimming cut 4 bases from V and 7 bases from J; bases unmatched to any gene: 9. Germline V lookup: CDR1 SGHRS, CDR2 YFSETQ. This CDR3 has 15 amino acids. The CDR3 is CASSVTGGVINEQFF. The CDR3 DNA reads TGCGCCAGCAGCGTAACAGGGGGCGTTATTAATGAGCAGTTCTTC.